Listed here are 5 T cell receptor beta chains from one sample, sequenced in a study of T cell responses to AZD1222 COVID-19 vaccine (dated by TCRdb to the early 2020s). Read against the paper, the sample's time point label means: baseline before first vaccination. The treatment or condition label on this specimen signifies: meningococcal conjugate vaccine given as trial control. Libraries were prepared through the immunoSEQ multiplex PCR assay. The table comes from immuneACCESS by way of TCRdb, which keeps in-frame sequences with V and J called. Part of the clones is missing from these tables; in studies checked, under half for an unresolved V gene and the rest for unknown reasons. Present in this sample are about 160,000 clones, under 95% of which were seen just once. The top ten constitute roughly 4.3% of the sample. The specimen comprised peripheral blood, sampled on day 0 of MenACWY control vaccination. All receptors come from an adult in good health.

V and J are TRBV7-2 and TRBJ2-7; a possible D gene is TRBD2 (6 bases). Germline CDR1 is SGHTA and CDR2 is FQGNSA. Trimming removed 1 base at V and 1 base at J, with 14 bases between. The CDR3 extends over 16 amino acids. CDR3 DNA sequence: TGTGCCAGCAGCTTAGATAGCGGACCTCGTTCCTACGAGCAGTACTTC. Amino acid sequence: CASSLDSGPRSYEQYF.

The rearrangement uses TRBV11-2 and TRBJ1-1, with D hard to call. V lost 2 bases and J lost 3, with 13 bases in between. The germline V gene encodes CDR1 SGHAT and CDR2 FQNNGV. This CDR3 is built from 15 residues. CDR3 amino acids: CASSLNPQRDTEAFF. In DNA, the CDR3 is TGTGCCAGCAGCTTAAACCCTCAACGAGACACTGAAGCTTTCTTT.

The V gene is TRBV19, the J gene TRBJ2-1; the D call may be TRBD1 or TRBD2 (5 bases each). V was trimmed by 3 bases and J by 2 bases, leaving 11 bases between them. The CDR3 sequence is 15 residues long. Germline V lookup: CDR1 LNHDA, CDR2 SQIVND (reference sequence). This chain's CDR3 is CASSIRRGAYNEQFF. The DNA of the CDR3 is TGTGCCAGTAGTATCCGCCGAGGGGCCTACAATGAGCAGTTCTTC.

This chain uses TRBV19 with TRBJ2-2; 11 positions match TRBD2. This CDR3 has 16 amino acids. CDR1 LNHDA and CDR2 SQIVND come from the germline V gene (reference sequence). V shed 5 bases and J 4 bases; nucleotides not matched to a gene: 6. CDR3 bases: TGTGCCAGTAGTTCCGGGACTAGCGGATTCACCGGGGAGCTGTTTTTT. Translation gives CASSSGTSGFTGELFF.

The chain couples TRBV27 to TRBJ1-6; D is uncertain. The CDR3 consists of 17 residues. The V and J ends lost 1 base and 0 bases respectively, with 10 bases between them. Germline CDR1 is MNHEY and CDR2 is SMNVEV (reference sequence). In DNA, the CDR3 is TGTGCCAGCAGTTTATGGCCGGCATCCTCCTATAATTCACCCCTCCACTTT. It is translated as CASSLWPASSYNSPLHF.